This TCR beta chain was sequenced in a study of blood T cells in healthy people across ages. Germline V gene sequence: CDR1 LNHDA, CDR2 SQIVND (reference sequence). The V and J ends lost 4 bases and 1 base, in that order; junction bases with no gene match: 0. This CDR3 spans 14 amino acids. It was with a sample-barcoded 5' primer and a J-beta primer mix that a second PCR of roughly 7 to 12 cycles was run. From the 5' RACE reads, TCRdb called clonotypes with MiXCR, one entry per CDR3 protein. The data show around 520,000 distinct CDR3 sequences, about 28% seen once. These same data were also listed under a study on T cells of mothers and their children.

The receptor was isolated from a boy under 10 years old in good health. The genes are TRBV19 and TRBJ2-4; 8 bases map to TRBD2. The sequencing input was blood. The CDR3 is CASSTSGAKNIQYF. In nucleotides, the CDR3 is TGTGCCAGTAGTACTAGCGGGGCCAAAAACATTCAGTACTTC.